Below, 14 T cell receptor beta chains from the same sample are listed, as sequenced in a study of blood T cell repertoires in COVID-19. The method was immunoSEQ multiplex PCR; TCRdb's version includes in-frame clones alone and lacks a portion of them. The sample shows approximately 130,000 clones, 75% to 90% of them seen only once. Sequencing was done on a sample of PBMCs or T cells enriched from blood (not recorded which). These receptors were taken from a man aged 25 to 45 who had recovered from COVID-19.

V usage is TRBV18 and J usage is TRBJ2-2; 7 positions agree with TRBD1. V shed 8 bases, J shed 6 bases, and the junction held 3 bases outside the gene matches. Germline V lookup: CDR1 KGHSH, CDR2 LQKENI. The CDR3 loop spans 12 amino acids. The CDR3 protein is CASGQGAGELFF. The CDR3 DNA sequence: TGTGCCAGCGGCCAGGGGGCCGGGGAGCTGTTTTTT.

This clone was seen a single time. V and J are TRBV6-1 and TRBJ2-5, with a weak D call TRBD1 (5 bases). Germline V gene sequence: CDR1 MNHNS, CDR2 SASEGT. This CDR3 contains 14 residues. V was pared by 2 bases and J by 2 bases, with 9 bases between. Here the CDR3 DNA reads TGTGCCAGCAGTGAATCCAGGGTTCAAGAGACCCAGTACTTC. Its protein product is CASSESRVQETQYF.

The rearrangement links TRBV9 to TRBJ2-1; 15 bases are shared with TRBD2. V dropped 0 bases and J dropped 4; count of bases not matched to a gene: 8. The V gene's germline CDR1 is SGDLS and CDR2 YYNGEE. The CDR3 spans 19 residues. CDR3 sequence reads: CASSVAGTSGRYGYNEQFF. The CDR3 DNA sequence: TGTGCCAGCAGCGTAGCTGGGACTAGCGGGAGGTATGGATACAATGAGCAGTTCTTC.

The chain employs TRBV6-4 and TRBJ2-1, with 12 bases fitting TRBD2. The CDR3 length is 15 residues. The germline CDR1 and CDR2 sequences are MRHNA and SNTAGT. The J segment lost 9 bases and the V segment lost 4 bases, leaving 7 bases of the junction unmatched. The CDR3 DNA follows: TGTGCCAGCAGTGTACTAGCGGGAGGTGTTGGTGAGCAGTTCTTC. Its protein is CASSVLAGGVGEQFF.

This chain joins TRBV5-1 and TRBJ1-2; TRBD1 might be the D (6 bases). V was trimmed by 5 bases and J by 7 bases, leaving 21 bases between them. Germline-derived CDR1 and CDR2 are SGHRS and YFSETQ. The CDR3 sequence is 15 residues long. CDR3 bases: TGCGCCAGCAGACCCCCCGGGGGGGGCTCCGGTGGCTACACCTTC. It specifies CASRPPGGGSGGYTF.

The chain joins TRBV11-1 to TRBJ1-1; D gene uncertain. The germline gives CDR1 SGHAT, CDR2 FQDESV (reference sequence). Trimming removed 5 bases from V and 4 bases from J, with 11 bases in between. This CDR3 contains 13 residues. The CDR3 is CASSLGEGTEAFF. The CDR3 nucleotides read TGTGCCAGCAGCCTCGGGGAAGGCACTGAAGCTTTCTTT.

The chain carries TRBV5-4 and TRBJ2-3; 7 bases are a match to TRBD2. V was clipped by 3 bases and J by 0 bases; unmatched bases: 4. CDR1 and CDR2 from the germline V gene are SGHNT and YYREEE (reference sequence). The CDR3 spans 15 residues. CDR3 amino acids: CASSSGRGSTDTQYF. CDR3 coding DNA: TGTGCCAGCAGCTCAGGGAGGGGTAGCACAGATACGCAGTATTTT.

This clone was counted only a few times. This sequence joins TRBV5-1 and TRBJ1-6; maybe TRBD1 (5 bases). The CDR3 is 16 amino acids. Deletions cut 4 bases from V and 5 bases from J, with 16 bases between. Germline-derived CDR1 and CDR2 are SGHRS and YFSETQ. CDR3 coding DNA: TGCGCCAGCAGCCCCACTGGACATTGGGATAATTCACCCCTCCACTTT. It specifies CASSPTGHWDNSPLHF.

The chain combines TRBV27 with TRBJ2-1, with TRBD1 identical over 7 bases. The V gene's germline CDR1 is MNHEY and CDR2 SMNVEV (reference sequence). The CDR3 extends over 14 amino acids. The junction had 5 bases not matched to a gene; V was cut back by 7 bases and J by 2 bases. As DNA, the CDR3 is TGTGCCAGCAAGGGGGCATTTACCTACAATGAGCAGTTCTTC. This codes for CASKGAFTYNEQFF.

Only one count was recorded for this clone. V and J are TRBV30 and TRBJ2-7, with 11 nucleotides matching TRBD1. With 4 bases clipped from V and 3 bases from J, the junction kept 17 bases outside the gene matches. The CDR3 consists of 18 residues. In germline, CDR1 is GTSNPN, CDR2 SVGIG (reference sequence). The CDR3 sequence: CAWKGSGTGGSNHYEQYF. The CDR3 DNA sequence: TGTGCCTGGAAGGGGTCCGGGACAGGGGGATCTAATCACTACGAGCAGTACTTC.

The rearrangement links TRBV2 to TRBJ1-6, with a weak D call TRBD1 (5 bases). The CDR3 consists of 14 residues. CDR1 and CDR2 (germline): SNHLY, FYNNEI. Trimming left V 6 bases short and J 10 bases short, with 16 bases between. For the CDR3, the DNA is TGTGCCAGCAGCCCCCAGACAGATACATCACCCCTCCACTTT. Translating it yields CASSPQTDTSPLHF.

The chain couples TRBV27 to TRBJ2-1; 7 bases match TRBD2. Germline V gene lookup returns CDR1 MNHEY and CDR2 SMNVEV (reference sequence). This CDR3 region has 15 residues. V was pared by 3 bases and J by 8 bases, with 10 bases of the junction left unmatched. CDR3 protein: CASSFRAGATDEQFF. The CDR3 DNA sequence: TGTGCCAGCAGTTTCCGGGCGGGAGCCACGGATGAGCAGTTCTTC.

The V and J genes are TRBV7-9 and TRBJ2-5, with 11 positions matching TRBD1. The CDR3 loop spans 14 amino acids. Per germline, CDR1 SEHNR and CDR2 FQNEAQ (reference sequence). V lost 4 bases, J lost 5 bases, and 3 bases stayed unmatched. The CDR3: CASSSWDRGETQYF. In DNA form, the CDR3 reads TGTGCCAGCAGCTCGTGGGACAGGGGGGAGACCCAGTACTTC.

V and J are TRBV11-2 and TRBJ2-3; 12 bases match TRBD2. Germline V lookup: CDR1 SGHAT, CDR2 FQNNGV. The CDR3 runs 15 residues. J was trimmed by 5 bases and V by 4 bases; bases with no gene match: 4. CDR3 loop: CASSYPGLAGDTQYF. The CDR3 coding sequence is TGTGCCAGCAGCTACCCGGGACTAGCGGGAGATACGCAGTATTTT.